The 29 T cell receptor beta chains below come from one sample, sequenced in a study of T cell responses to AZD1222 COVID-19 vaccine. Here immunoSEQ multiplex PCR was the method, and the copy in TCRdb shows in-frame clones only, minus some. The sample includes over 150,000 clones, roughly nine tenths seen only once; the top ten take about 20%. This specimen was peripheral blood, taken on day 0 of AZD1222 vaccination. Every receptor here comes from an adult in good health.

This clone was seen a few times. The chain links TRBV11-2 to TRBJ2-7, with D perhaps TRBD1 (6 bases). This CDR3 comprises 15 residues. The germline V gene has CDR1 SGHAT and CDR2 FQNNGV. Trimming stripped 0 bases from V and 3 bases from J, with 12 bases between. The CDR3 DNA follows: TGTGCCAGCAGCTTAGATGTGGGACAACTCTACGAGCAGTACTTC. Translation: CASSLDVGQLYEQYF.

V usage is TRBV25-1 and J usage is TRBJ2-7, with TRBD1 as a possible D gene (6 bases). Trimming cost V 2 bases and J 3 bases, with 23 bases left between them. The CDR3 loop spans 18 amino acids. Germline V gives CDR1 MGHDK, CDR2 SYGVNS. DNA of the CDR3: TGTGCCAGCAGTGAAACGGGCCACCGTCCGGGACACTACTACGAGCAGTACTTC. It codes for CASSETGHRPGHYYEQYF.

CDR3: CASRSTVSYNEQFF. For the CDR3, the DNA is TGTGCCAGCAGATCTACCGTTTCCTACAATGAGCAGTTCTTC. J is TRBJ2-1 and V is TRBV6-5; D unclear. The CDR3 spans 14 residues. CDR1 is MNHEY, CDR2 SVGAGI, per germline. V dropped 6 bases and J dropped 1 base, with 10 bases sitting between them.

The chain carries TRBV10-1 and TRBJ2-3; D gene ambiguous. The CDR3 sequence is 15 residues long. V gave up 3 bases and J gave up 0 bases, with 10 bases separating them. CDR1 and CDR2 from the germline V gene are WNHNN and SYGVQD (reference sequence). DNA of the CDR3: TGCGCCAGCAGTGATCGGAGACCGAGCACAGATACGCAGTATTTT. It specifies CASSDRRPSTDTQYF.

The chain joins TRBV23-1 to TRBJ2-3; D gene unclear. TRBV23-1 is an ORF; its function is uncertain. This CDR3 region has 13 residues. Trimming cost V 5 bases and J 6 bases, with 12 bases left between them. The CDR3 protein is CASSSSWVDTQYF. CDR3 nucleotides: TGCGCCAGCAGTTCTAGTTGGGTTGATACGCAGTATTTT.

The chain employs TRBV18 and TRBJ2-1, with 13 bases that match TRBD2. V lost 3 bases, J lost 9 bases, and 8 bases stayed unmatched. The CDR3 totals 16 residues. The germline gives CDR1 KGHSH, CDR2 LQKENI. In nucleotides, the CDR3 is TGTGCCAGCTCACCCCCAGGACTAGCGGGAGTGGGTGAGCAGTTCTTC. Encoded protein: CASSPPGLAGVGEQFF.

The chain is built from TRBV28 and TRBJ1-6, with D perhaps TRBD1 (6 bases). V was trimmed by 6 bases and J by 6 bases, leaving 18 bases between them. Germline-derived CDR1 and CDR2 are MDHEN and SYDVKM. The CDR3 is 16 amino acids. DNA of the CDR3: TGTGCCAGCAGGTTACCGGGACAAACCCTTAATTCACCCCTCCACTTT. Translation: CASRLPGQTLNSPLHF.

The chain joins TRBV4-1 to TRBJ1-1; D unresolved. The CDR3 sequence is 15 residues long. V was clipped by 4 bases and J by 0 bases, with 12 bases between them. In germline, CDR1 is MGHRA, CDR2 YSYEKL. This CDR3 is CASSRYWEMNTEAFF. The CDR3 DNA follows: TGCGCCAGCAGCCGCTATTGGGAAATGAACACTGAAGCTTTCTTT.

The chain carries TRBV30 and TRBJ1-2; D is unclear. The V and J ends lost 3 bases and 2 bases respectively, with 13 bases between them. CDR3 size: 14 residues. Germline values: CDR1 GTSNPN, CDR2 SVGIG (reference sequence). The CDR3 protein is CAWRGGRKNYGYTF. DNA of the CDR3: TGTGCCTGGAGGGGCGGGCGGAAGAACTATGGCTACACCTTC.

The rearrangement uses TRBV5-1 and TRBJ1-1; D is perhaps TRBD1 (5 bases). This CDR3 spans 12 amino acids. The ends were cut back, 4 bases at V and 7 bases at J, with 11 bases in the middle. Germline CDR1 is SGHRS and CDR2 is YFSETQ. The CDR3 bases are TGCGCCAGCAGCAGCGGACACGGTGAAGCTTTCTTT. It yields the protein CASSSGHGEAFF.

This sequence joins TRBV19 and TRBJ1-6, with D possibly matching TRBD1 (6 bases). Germline CDR1 and CDR2: LNHDA and SQIVND (reference sequence). V lost 5 bases and J 0 bases, leaving 11 bases between the germline ends. This CDR3 has 16 amino acids. CDR3 sequence reads: CASSGDIRSYNSPLHF. The CDR3 DNA reads as TGTGCCAGTAGTGGGGACATACGCTCCTATAATTCACCCCTCCACTTT.

Worth noting for this clone: One end of the junction does not line up with germline, which may come from a read error. This chain joins TRBV7-7 and TRBJ1-2, with no clear D. This CDR3 has 11 residues. Germline V lookup: CDR1 SSHAT, CDR2 FNYEAQ (reference sequence). In DNA form, the CDR3 reads TGTGCTAGCAGCTTAGCTGATGGCTACACCTTC. Its protein is CASSLADGYTF.

The chain recombines TRBV27 with TRBJ1-6; D not resolved. CDR1 and CDR2 from the germline V gene are MNHEY and SMNVEV (reference sequence). Trimming stripped 6 bases from V and 0 bases from J, with 9 bases between. The length of the CDR3 is 15 residues. The CDR3 region is CASRLRSSYNSPLHF. For the CDR3, the DNA is TGTGCCAGCAGGTTAAGGAGCTCCTATAATTCACCCCTCCACTTT.

The chain employs TRBV29-1 and TRBJ1-2; maybe TRBD1 (6 bases). Germline V gene data show CDR1 as SQVTM and CDR2 as ANQGSEA. The CDR3 is made up of 12 amino acids. The V end lost 3 bases, the J end lost 6 bases, and 11 bases lay between the germline ends. The CDR3 bases are TGCAGCGTTGATTGGGGGGCTGATGGCTACACCTTC. Its translation is CSVDWGADGYTF.

V and J are TRBV27 and TRBJ1-2; D gene ambiguous. V was trimmed by 4 bases and J by 0 bases, leaving 12 bases between them. Germline V lookup: CDR1 MNHEY, CDR2 SMNVEV (reference sequence). The CDR3 has 15 residues. The CDR3 nucleotides are TGTGCCAGCAGTTCGTCGGCGGCGACTAACTATGGCTACACCTTC. Its protein is CASSSSAATNYGYTF.

This clone appeared a single time. The chain carries TRBV30 and TRBJ2-1; D ambiguous. V lost 3 bases to trimming and J lost 9 bases, with 15 bases between them. There are 13 residues in the CDR3. Germline assignment: CDR1 GTSNPN and CDR2 SVGIG (reference sequence). The CDR3 loop is CAWRAPSAGEQFF. The CDR3 coding sequence is TGTGCCTGGAGAGCCCCCTCGGCCGGTGAGCAGTTCTTC.

The chain's CDR3 is CASSPNPGPAGGTTDTQYF. As DNA, the CDR3 is TGTGCCAGCAGCCCCAACCCTGGCCCCGCGGGGGGGACCACAGATACGCAGTATTTT. This sequence joins TRBV9 and TRBJ2-3, with 9 bases aligning to TRBD2. Germline values: CDR1 SGDLS, CDR2 YYNGEE. Germline trimming cut 4 bases from V and 2 bases from J; bases unmatched to any gene: 17. The CDR3 runs 19 residues.

This chain links TRBV7-9 with TRBJ2-3; TRBD2 aligns across 8 bases. Per germline, CDR1 SEHNR and CDR2 FQNEAQ (reference sequence). J was trimmed by 9 bases and V by 0 bases; bases with no gene match: 5. The CDR3 length is 14 residues. The CDR3 DNA reads TGTGCCAGCAGCTTAGCTAGCGGGGTACACACGCAGTATTTT. Protein product: CASSLASGVHTQYF.

The chain links TRBV19 to TRBJ2-1; D is unclear. Germline CDR1 LNHDA, CDR2 SQIVND (reference sequence). The CDR3 length is 15 residues. The V end was cut by 3 bases, the J end by 4 bases, with 13 bases between. The CDR3 spells CASSIQFRRYNEQFF. The CDR3 DNA follows: TGTGCCAGTAGTATTCAGTTCCGCAGGTACAATGAGCAGTTCTTC.

V is TRBV25-1 and J is TRBJ2-7; 11 bases agree with TRBD2. Trimming cost V 2 bases and J 7 bases; bases outside gene matches: 7. The CDR3 spans 15 residues. Germline assignment: CDR1 MGHDK and CDR2 SYGVNS. CDR3 DNA: TGTGCCAGCAGTGAAATTCTAGCGGGGGGTCGGGAGCAGTACTTC. Its translation is CASSEILAGGREQYF.

This chain links TRBV4-1 with TRBJ2-7; TRBD1 might be the D (6 bases). V was clipped by 1 base and J by 3 bases, with 13 bases between them. Germline V gene data show CDR1 as MGHRA and CDR2 as YSYEKL. The CDR3 length is 15 residues. The CDR3 coding sequence is TGCGCCAGCAGCCAAGTGTGGGGCAGGGGCTACGAGCAGTACTTC. Its protein product is CASSQVWGRGYEQYF.

The chain couples TRBV7-3 to TRBJ1-1; D call uncertain. The V end lost 5 bases, the J end lost 7 bases, and 20 bases lay between the germline ends. Germline CDR1 is SGHTA and CDR2 is FQGTGA. The length of the CDR3 is 15 residues. CDR3 coding DNA: TGTGCCAGCAGCCCCGATCGGGGAATGGGCGGTGAAGCTTTCTTT. This codes for CASSPDRGMGGEAFF.

The CDR3 sequence: CASSLVGAGRSGNTIYF. CDR3 coding DNA: TGTGCCAGCAGCTTAGTTGGTGCAGGACGCTCTGGAAACACCATATATTTT. The rearrangement uses TRBV11-3 and TRBJ1-3; D unresolved. Germline V gene lookup returns CDR1 SGHNT and CDR2 YENEEA. Deletions cut 1 base from V and 0 bases from J, with 13 bases between. This CDR3 contains 17 residues. The variable domain in full, with the rest retrieved from reference TRBV11-3 and TRBJ1-3, is EAGVVQSPRYKIIEKKQPVAFWCNPISGHNTLYWYLQNLGQGPELLIRYENEEAVDDSQLPKDRFSAERLKGVDSTLKIQPAELGDSAVYLCASSLVGAGRSGNTIYFGEGSWLTVV.

V is TRBV7-2 and J is TRBJ1-2, with 9 bases fitting TRBD1. Germline loops: CDR1 SGHTA, CDR2 FQGNSA. With V trimmed by 6 bases and J by 7 bases, 9 bases remained unmatched. The CDR3 spans 14 residues. The CDR3 loop reads CASRRKDRGGGYTF. Written as DNA, the CDR3 is TGTGCCAGCAGACGAAAGGACAGGGGCGGTGGCTACACCTTC.

About this clone itself: This CDR3 is also generated by other DNA sequences in the sample. This rearrangement joins TRBV9 to TRBJ2-2; D is unclear. The CDR3 runs 13 residues. V was trimmed by 0 bases and J by 6 bases, leaving 6 bases between them. CDR1 SGDLS and CDR2 YYNGEE come from the germline V gene. As DNA, the CDR3 is TGTGCCAGCAGCGTAGAAGTAGCCGGGGAGCTGTTTTTT. It is translated as CASSVEVAGELFF.

This clone was counted once. The chain links TRBV4-3 to TRBJ1-4; TRBD1 is a possible D gene (6 bases). Germline CDR1 reads LGHNA; CDR2 reads YSLEER. V was trimmed by 0 bases and J by 10 bases, leaving 12 bases between them. CDR3 length: 14 amino acids. CDR3 sequence (DNA): TGCGCCAGCAGCCAAGACCCGAAACAGGGAAAACTGTTTTTT. Residues: CASSQDPKQGKLFF.

The genes are TRBV4-1 and TRBJ2-3; no clear D. Germline V CDR1 and CDR2: MGHRA, YSYEKL. CDR3 length: 13 residues. Trimming cost V 1 base and J 2 bases, with 4 bases left between them. The CDR3: CASSQGPTDTQYF. The DNA of the CDR3 is TGCGCCAGCAGCCAAGGGCCCACAGATACGCAGTATTTT.

Comments on this clone: The same CDR3 also results from other DNA sequences found in this sample. The genes are TRBV30 and TRBJ2-5, with D unclear. Trimming cost V 0 bases and J 4 bases, with 9 bases left between them. In germline, CDR1 is GTSNPN, CDR2 SVGIG (reference sequence). The CDR3 consists of 13 residues. The CDR3 sequence: CAWSVRVRETQYF. DNA of the CDR3: TGTGCCTGGAGTGTACGAGTTCGAGAGACCCAGTACTTC.

The chain combines TRBV6-5 with TRBJ2-7; D remains unclear. Per the germline V gene, CDR1 is MNHEY and CDR2 is SVGAGI. The CDR3 has 13 amino acids. Deletions cut 7 bases from V and 5 bases from J, with 15 bases between. Here the CDR3 reads CASTPSDGNEQYF. CDR3 in DNA: TGTGCCAGCACCCCAAGTGACGGCAACGAGCAGTACTTC.